These 26 T cell receptor beta chains share one sample of origin, sequenced in a study of long-term antiretroviral therapy in people with HIV (dated by TCRdb to the early 2020s). Sequencing of the TRB variable region was done with the immunoSEQ hsTCRB v3.0 assay at survey level resolution. Not all clones reach the TCRdb copy of this immuneACCESS table, which keeps in-frame sequences only. Checked studies attribute under half of the gap to unresolved V genes and leave the rest unexplained. For this sample there are under 40,000 clones; roughly 85% appear just once. The ten largest clonotypes hold roughly 5% of the sample. The sequences come from unsorted PBMCs, collected just over 2.7 years before starting antiretroviral therapy. These receptors were collected from a woman aged 30 to 39 with HIV.

The chain recombines TRBV6-1 with TRBJ1-6; perhaps TRBD1 as D (5 bases). This CDR3 has 15 amino acids. CDR1 and CDR2 from the germline V gene are MNHNS and SASEGT. The V and J ends lost 6 bases and 11 bases respectively, with 20 bases between them. The CDR3 coding sequence is TGTGCCAGCAGCTCGCAGGGTACAGCCCGAACACCCCTCCACTTT. It encodes CASSSQGTARTPLHF.

Only one count was recorded for this clone. V usage is TRBV19 and J usage is TRBJ2-2; D not certain. In germline, CDR1 is LNHDA, CDR2 SQIVND (reference sequence). This CDR3 has 15 amino acids. Between the trimmed V and J ends, which lost 7 bases and 2 bases, there was a span of 14 bases. As DNA, the CDR3 is TGTGCCAGTACCCCGCACAAAGCCAACACCGGGGAGCTGTTTTTT. Residues: CASTPHKANTGELFF.

This clone was seen more than once but under ten times. The V call is TRBV9, the J call TRBJ2-7, with D tentatively TRBD1 (6 bases). CDR1 and CDR2 (germline): SGDLS, YYNGEE. Trimming stripped 2 bases from V and 7 bases from J, with 16 bases between. The CDR3 contains 14 residues. The CDR3 sequence is CASSVTGNLGEQYF. The CDR3 bases are TGTGCCAGCAGCGTGACAGGCAATCTGGGGGAGCAGTACTTC.

CDR3 bases: TGTGCCAGCAAACAGGGAAGTTGGACCAAAAACATTCAGTACTTC. It codes for CASKQGSWTKNIQYF. The genes are TRBV6-1 and TRBJ2-4; weak D call: TRBD1 (6 bases). Trimming removed 7 bases at V and 2 bases at J, with 15 bases between. The CDR3 extends over 15 amino acids. Germline values: CDR1 MNHNS, CDR2 SASEGT.

This clone was found a few times. The V gene is TRBV10-3, the J gene TRBJ1-2, with D uncertain. The CDR3 consists of 12 residues. Trimming pared 5 bases from V and 5 bases from J, leaving 9 bases between. Germline V lookup: CDR1 ENHRY, CDR2 SYGVKD. CDR3 in DNA: TGTGCCATCAGTAAGGCCGCTTATGGCTACACCTTC. It encodes CAISKAAYGYTF.

This rearrangement joins TRBV10-2 to TRBJ2-3; D perhaps matches TRBD1 (6 bases). CDR3 length: 12 amino acids. Germline V CDR1 and CDR2: WSHSY, SAAADI. V dropped 6 bases and J dropped 8 bases, with 12 bases sitting between them. CDR3 loop: CASRVDSTTQYF. DNA for the CDR3: TGCGCCAGCAGAGTGGACAGTACTACGCAGTATTTT.

The chain employs TRBV6-5 and TRBJ2-2; D perhaps matches TRBD1 (7 bases). The germline CDR1 and CDR2 sequences are MNHEY and SVGAGI. Trimming left V 3 bases short and J 1 base short, with 9 bases between. The CDR3 sequence is 15 residues long. As DNA, the CDR3 is TGTGCCAGCAGTTATCAGGGGGGGAACACCGGGGAGCTGTTTTTT. Its protein is CASSYQGGNTGELFF.

V is TRBV10-3 and J is TRBJ2-7; 15 positions agree with TRBD2. The CDR3 is made up of 15 amino acids. Germline CDR1 is ENHRY and CDR2 is SYGVKD. The ends lost 4 bases at V and 4 bases at J; junction bases unmatched: 2. Here the CDR3 reads CAISGTSGGVYEQYF. The CDR3 coding sequence is TGTGCCATCAGTGGGACTAGCGGGGGGGTGTACGAGCAGTACTTC.

The chain joins TRBV2 to TRBJ1-6, with no clear D. In germline, CDR1 is SNHLY, CDR2 FYNNEI. The CDR3 length is 16 residues. Trimming removed 7 bases from V and 0 bases from J, with 13 bases in between. CDR3 residues: CASTSQTDSYNSPLHF. Here the CDR3 DNA reads TGTGCCAGCACTTCACAGACTGACTCCTATAATTCACCCCTCCACTTT.

In this sample, this clone turned up a few times. This sequence joins TRBV12-2 and TRBJ1-2. TRBV12-2 is a pseudogene segment. The CDR3 has 13 amino acids. The CDR3 loop is CATTARINYGYTF. CDR3 nucleotides: TGTGCAACAACGGCTCGGATTAACTATGGCTACACCTTC.

The rearrangement uses TRBV30 and TRBJ2-1; 7 nucleotides line up with TRBD1. V shed 0 bases and J 9 bases; nucleotides not matched to a gene: 11. This CDR3 spans 15 amino acids. Looked up from germline, CDR1 is GTSNPN and CDR2 is SVGIG (reference sequence). DNA for the CDR3: TGTGCCTGGAGTGTACAACAGGGGCCTGTTCGTGAGCAGTTCTTC. It translates to CAWSVQQGPVREQFF.

This sequence joins TRBV19 and TRBJ1-1; 8 bases fit TRBD1. The CDR3 runs 16 residues. The V segment lost 6 bases and the J segment 1 base; nucleotides outside the gene matches: 10. Germline loops: CDR1 LNHDA, CDR2 SQIVND (reference sequence). CDR3 amino acids: CASRDGQGGWNTEAFF. The DNA of the CDR3 is TGTGCCAGTAGGGACGGACAGGGCGGATGGAACACTGAAGCTTTCTTT.

The chain carries TRBV9 and TRBJ2-3, with 9 bases fitting TRBD2. This CDR3 is built from 15 residues. Germline values: CDR1 SGDLS, CDR2 YYNGEE. V dropped 4 bases and J dropped 2; count of bases not matched to a gene: 5. In DNA form, the CDR3 reads TGTGCCAGCAGCCTCAGCGGGGGGCCCACAGATACGCAGTATTTT. This encodes CASSLSGGPTDTQYF.

This chain uses TRBV18 with TRBJ2-3; the match to TRBD1 covers 7 bases. Germline V lookup: CDR1 KGHSH, CDR2 LQKENI. This CDR3 is built from 17 residues. V shed 3 bases, J shed 0 bases, and the junction held 9 bases outside the gene matches. CDR3: CASSPPTGYPSTDTQYF. The CDR3 coding sequence is TGTGCCAGCTCACCGCCGACAGGGTACCCTAGCACAGATACGCAGTATTTT.

In this sample, this clone turned up once. V usage is TRBV4-2 and J usage is TRBJ2-5, with 7 positions matching TRBD2. Looked up from germline, CDR1 is LGHNA and CDR2 is YNFKEQ. The CDR3 has 17 residues. V was clipped by 0 bases and J by 5 bases; unmatched bases: 12. The CDR3 coding sequence is TGTGCCAGCAGCCAAGAAGGTTTTAGGGGAGGGGTTGAGACCCAGTACTTC. Its translation is CASSQEGFRGGVETQYF.

This rearrangement joins TRBV6-1 to TRBJ2-5; D ambiguous. This CDR3 comprises 9 residues. V was pared by 7 bases and J by 3 bases, with 0 bases between. Per the germline V gene, CDR1 is MNHNS and CDR2 is SASEGT. The CDR3 DNA reads TGTGCCAGCAAAGAGACCCAGTACTTC. As protein: CASKETQYF.

This clone was observed a handful of times. This CDR3 is also generated by other DNA sequences in the sample. CDR3 sequence: CASSGGDRGSSEAFF. The CDR3 DNA is TGTGCCAGCAGCGGGGGGGACAGGGGTTCTTCTGAAGCTTTCTTT. The J gene is TRBJ1-1, the V gene TRBV9, with TRBD1 identical over 10 bases. CDR1 and CDR2 (germline): SGDLS, YYNGEE. The CDR3 loop spans 15 amino acids. With V trimmed by 3 bases and J by 6 bases, 8 bases remained unmatched.

The chain combines TRBV29-1 with TRBJ1-2, with TRBD1 matching over 7 bases. This CDR3 has 14 amino acids. CDR1 is SQVTM and CDR2 is ANQGSEA in the germline V gene. J lost 10 bases, V lost 4 bases, and 15 bases had no gene match. CDR3 sequence reads: CSVGGLEGTAYYTF. The CDR3, as DNA: TGCAGCGTTGGTGGTTTGGAAGGGACAGCTTACTACACCTTC.

This sequence joins TRBV9 and TRBJ1-1, with D uncertain. The V end lost 4 bases, the J end lost 5 bases, and 18 bases lay between the germline ends. The germline gives CDR1 SGDLS, CDR2 YYNGEE. This CDR3 spans 15 amino acids. The CDR3 DNA reads as TGTGCCAGCAGCCCCGGTGCCCTCTTTGGGACTGAAGCTTTCTTT. This gives the protein CASSPGALFGTEAFF. Drawing the rest from reference TRBV9 and TRBJ1-1, the complete variable domain is DSGVTQTPKHLITATGQRVTLRCSPRSGDLSVYWYQQSLDQGLQFLIQYYNGEERAKGNILERFSAQQFPDLHSELNLSSLELGDSALYFCASSPGALFGTEAFFGQGTRLTVV.

This sequence joins TRBV5-1 and TRBJ2-7; D is perhaps TRBD1 or TRBD2 (5 bases each). This CDR3 is 13 amino acids long. V lost 0 bases and J lost 7, with 11 bases in between. Per the germline V gene, CDR1 is SGHRS and CDR2 is YFSETQ. The CDR3 DNA sequence: TGCGCCAGCAGCTTGGTCGGGGCCTGGGAGCAGTACGTC. It encodes CASSLVGAWEQYV.

This chain joins TRBV7-9 and TRBJ1-2; maybe TRBD1 (5 bases). V was shortened by 0 bases and J by 1 base, with 12 bases between the two germline ends. The CDR3 runs to 16 residues. The germline V gene has CDR1 SEHNR and CDR2 FQNEAQ (reference sequence). CDR3 bases: TGTGCCAGCAGCTTAGCAGGGGCCGGGGGTAACTATGGCTACACCTTC. Encoded protein: CASSLAGAGGNYGYTF.

This clone was found a few times. The rearrangement links TRBV6-6 to TRBJ1-6, with D uncertain. The CDR3 extends over 11 amino acids. CDR1 MNHNY and CDR2 SVGAGI come from the germline V gene (reference sequence). V lost 6 bases and J lost 7, with 4 bases in between. The CDR3: CASRGNSPLHF. For the CDR3, the DNA is TGTGCCAGCAGGGGAAATTCACCCCTCCACTTT.

This clone was detected only a few times. V and J are TRBV22-1 and TRBJ2-7; the table gives TRBD1 as D, unverified against the DNA. TRBV22-1 is a known pseudogene. CDR3 size: 13 residues. In nucleotides, the CDR3 is TGTCCTGGGAAGACAGGGAACGCCTACGAGCAGTACGTC. Translation gives CPGKTGNAYEQYV.

The rearrangement links TRBV5-1 to TRBJ2-6; 8 bases agree with TRBD1. V lost 4 bases to trimming and J lost 2 bases; unmatched junction nucleotides: 8. Germline values: CDR1 SGHRS, CDR2 YFSETQ. CDR3 length equals 17 residues. CDR3 protein: CASSVGTGAAGANVLTF. The CDR3, as DNA: TGCGCCAGCAGCGTCGGGACAGGTGCTGCTGGGGCCAACGTCCTGACTTTC.

This clone was picked up one time. The gene calls are TRBV5-5 and TRBJ1-3; D gene ambiguous. The CDR3 length is 12 residues. The germline gives CDR1 SGHKS, CDR2 YYEKEE (reference sequence). Trimming took off 4 bases at V and 1 base at J, with 3 bases between the two ends. This CDR3 is CASSESGNTIYF. CDR3 in DNA: TGTGCCAGCAGCGAATCTGGAAACACCATATATTTT.

The chain joins TRBV9 to TRBJ2-3; 9 nucleotides agree with TRBD2. The V gene's germline CDR1 is SGDLS and CDR2 YYNGEE. The CDR3 spans 14 residues. Trimming took 2 bases from V and 11 from J; bases not matched to a gene: 9. CDR3 protein: CASSVAGGDGMQYF. Written as DNA, the CDR3 is TGTGCCAGCAGCGTGGCGGGGGGGGACGGCATGCAGTATTTT.